This T cell receptor (beta chain) was sequenced for a study of cytomegalovirus exposure and HLA in healthy donors (dated by TCRdb to about 2017). For context, the study as a whole: According to an earlier analysis of 550 to 700 of the donors, some 170 million T cells yielded roughly 100 million unique TCR beta sequences and about 280 Gb of sequence data. An early release that covered fewer than 800 HLA-typed donors contained approximately 320 gigabases of sequencing data and around 80 million unique TCR sequences. Of the roughly 400 genotyped donors, approximately 82% fell in the genetic ancestry cluster associated with self-reported Caucasian donors. The study was designed to test whether signatures of past pathogen exposure could be identified by cataloging public T cell receptors. The study profiled the T cell repertoires of about 640 subjects by immunosequencing and related them to cytomegalovirus serostatus. Besides the first cohort of roughly 640 subjects, a separate validation cohort made up of around 120 different subjects was used. The study combined high-throughput TCR immunosequencing, statistical association of individual TCRs with disease status, and machine learning to predict cytomegalovirus infection status. In a later analysis, previously published TCR beta repertoires from 670 or so donors were re-analyzed and high-resolution HLA genotyping was added so that TCR occurrence patterns could be studied. The later analysis used no new phenotypic data to find candidate immune exposures, relying instead on TCR beta sequences and their occurrence across donors. To decide whether each TCR beta V gene segment behaved as functional or pseudogenic, an earlier analysis of approximately 600 of the donors relied on high-throughput TCR beta sequencing. Alongside the repertoire data, information on donor age, sex, ethnicity and CMV serostatus was compiled. A later genetic analysis took genome-wide SNP genotypes for about 55% of the 666 donors and used that subset as a discovery cohort. Every repertoire in the discovery cohort had been generated on one and the same sequencing platform. Class I and class II HLA loci were covered by the typing at four-digit resolution. The number of donors typed differed by locus, with roughly 629-640 for A, B, C, DRB1 and DQB1, around 500 for DQA1, about 610 for DPA1, and approximately 470 for DPB1. Roughly 5 DR-DQ haplotypes were treated as single units for association and clustering because of strong linkage in the cohort. Among roughly 400 genotyped donors of the cohort, an average of around 250,000 unique TCR beta nucleotide sequences was sequenced per donor, of which about 19% were non-productive.

This clone is medium-sized (0.01 to 0.1%) on the basis of its frequency; no count is available. It lacks a known antigen. Beyond this particular receptor, the publication reports: Most TCR sequences were seen in very few donors, while some public TCRs were found in many individuals. Linkage disequilibrium might explain the correlated functional status among segregating V segments, but an unknown experimental factor could not be excluded. In a later analysis, most CMV-associated TCR beta chains were found to appear HLA-restricted, with HLA associations seemingly driven largely by CMV exposure. According to a later analysis, TCR association rates differed among HLA loci, with DRB1 alleles showing the most associated TCRs and HLA-C alleles showing the fewest. It was suggested by the authors that the approach could potentially be generalized to other disease states and immunological phenotypes. Because the 87-base-pair reads could not distinguish some IMGT-functional V segments, including TRBV6-2 and TRBV6-3, those segments were excluded. A further reported finding was that TCR beta sequences accurately predicted the HLA-A and HLA-B alleles for most subjects in the first cohort. A total of 150 to 200 TCR beta chains were listed by the study as associated with cytomegalovirus. A cluster of highly shared sequence variants was judged likely to be a technical artifact of the sequencing pipeline. Roughly uniform sequencing depth across donors was assumed in presence/absence analyses, although this assumption may not hold. The earlier analysis of about 600 of the donors excluded 15 to 20 rarely observed V segments, including chromosome 9 orphons, because counts were too low. In a later genetic analysis, fewer N-insertions in productive TCRs were reported among donors in an Asian-associated ancestry cluster than the approximately 670-donor mean. A later analysis associated about 17,000 TCR beta sequences with specific HLA alleles at a false discovery rate of 0.05. In both the original and validation cohorts, the classifier was reported to diagnose cytomegalovirus status with high specificity and sensitivity. In a later genetic analysis, a missense DCLRE1C variant was associated with V-gene and J-gene trimming of TCR beta chains, and the association was replicated in an independent cohort. A few of the identified cytomegalovirus-associated TCR beta chains were confirmed in vitro to be specific for cytomegalovirus antigens. This cohort had only TCR beta chains sequenced, and the lack of alpha or paired-chain data limited which features could be detected. Because HLA typing was unavailable for some donors at each locus, only the typed subset was used in association tests. Immune exposure information for the cohort was limited to CMV serostatus. A later analysis reported that several top co-occurrence clusters appeared linked to parvovirus B19, influenza, CMV and Epstein-Barr virus. When HLA alleles, especially DR and DQ, strongly co-occurred, attributing TCR associations to individual alleles was difficult. In a later analysis, HLA-associated TCR beta chains showed more clonal expansion and lower generation probabilities than non-associated chains that were equally common. In an earlier analysis of 450 to 750 of the donors, most TCR beta V segments appeared in productive rearrangements about 87% or about 30% of the time, broadly matching IMGT annotations.

The CDR1 and CDR2 encoded by the germline V gene are MDHEN and SYDVKM. Including the terminal cysteine and phenylalanine, the CDR3 comprises 15 residues. Only CDR3 DNA is held: 45 bases, read in frame from base 1. Trimming removed 2 bases from V and 0 bases from J, leaving 8 bases between the germline ends. The receptor library was made with the immunoSEQ multiplex PCR assay. For the multiplex PCR, a mixture combining 60 forward primers for TCR Vbeta segments and 13 reverse primers for TCR Jbeta segments was used. The CDR3 region of rearranged TCR beta genes was amplified from genomic DNA with a multiplex PCR assay. The Illumina HiSeq System was used to sequence the amplified TCR beta libraries as 87-base-pair reads. Under the source paper's analysis protocol: A later analysis counted approximately 74 million unique TCR beta chains across the approximately 700 repertoires, and 9.5 million to 11 million of these chains were shared by at least two donors. Raw reads were error-corrected and collapsed into unique sequences with a nearest-neighbor algorithm that merged closely related sequences to remove PCR and sequencing errors. To assign V, D and J gene segments, CDR3 sequences were aligned to IMGT reference sequences. Each retained sequence needed at least a six-nucleotide match to both a V gene segment and a J gene segment. Rearrangements were called productive when the CDR3 lacked stop codons and stayed in frame with V and J; all others were non-productive. CDR3 was defined according to IMGT convention as the region running from the second conserved V-encoded cysteine to the conserved J-encoded phenylalanine. In an earlier analysis of around 570 of the donors, sequences lacking an unambiguous match to a single V gene segment were excluded. An earlier analysis of a few hundred of the donors classified V segments as functional when productive rearrangements were above 56.7% and as segregating when the standard deviation between donors was above 5%. A statistical classification framework was built to diagnose cytomegalovirus status from the catalog of TCR beta chain sequences. In a later analysis, V and J genes were assigned by comparing TCR nucleotide sequences against IMGT/GENE-DB human TR gene sequences. Using the TCRdist pipeline, a later analysis assigned CDR3 sequences along with most-parsimonious VDJ recombination scenarios. A later analysis defined each TCR beta chain by its CDR3 amino acid sequence plus V-gene family, and excluded reads lacking a unique V-gene family. As a way to deal with suspected cross-contamination and a sequencing artifact, a later analysis dropped over 550 nucleotide sequences that were highly shared and had low generation probability. For each public chain, a later analysis derived a clonal expansion index from normalized ranks of inferred template counts within each repertoire. In a later analysis, generation probabilities were computed with a VDJ recombination model fitted to out-of-frame rearrangements, and the resulting probabilities were checked against IGoR. A later analysis scored TCR-TCR, TCR-HLA and TCR-CMV co-occurrence with hypergeometric tests, applying a repertoire-size bias correction to TCR pairs. A later analysis estimated false discovery rates by permuting HLA or CMV assignments 20 times. In a later analysis, co-occurring TCRs were grouped using DBSCAN, and TCRdist sequence similarity was added for clustering within HLA-allele-positive subsets. For co-occurrence clustering, repertoires with fewer than 30,000 or more than 120,000 public chains were excluded, along with about five repertoires with anomalous nucleotide sharing. The table was pulled from immuneACCESS by TCRdb, which kept in-frame rearrangements only. Such tables lose some clones; where checked, under half of the loss comes from unresolved V genes, and the rest has no known cause. That table is the source of V, J and clone size, and D and trimming were worked out from the DNA. The sample's table lists a count of roughly 72,000 clones. 3.5% to 4% of the sample is in the top ten clones.

The cohort consisted of 600 to 750 healthy bone marrow donors. At the time of sampling, every cohort member was nominally healthy, though immune exposures that went unrecorded were likely present. The donor tested CMV seropositive and was one of the 289 seropositive cohort members. Every donor gave a peripheral blood sample, and the peripheral blood mononuclear cells from that sample were used for TCR beta sequencing. Genomic DNA extraction from the blood cell samples was performed with the Qiagen DNeasy Blood Extraction Kit. Source material: PBMCs. This clonotype was obtained from a man aged 18 to 30 in good health and CMV-seropositive. This chain joins TRBV28 to TRBJ2-1, with no confident D gene call. The DNA sequence is TGTGCCAGCAGTTTAGTTTCTAGCTCCTACAATGAGCAGTTCTTC. This translates into CASSLVSSSYNEQFF.